These 26 T cell receptor beta chains came from one sample sequenced in a study of human T cells and chemical hapten exposure. Time point denoted: patch test 2, 6 weeks after DPC sensitization. As for treatment: therapeutic diphenylcyclopropenone sensitization with weekly scalp DPC. TCRdb recomputed calls from the RACE reads with MiXCR, one row per CDR3 protein. This repertoire shows roughly 40,000 distinct CDR3 sequences, around 8.9% found once; its top ten account for over 14%. The starting material was whole blood, obtained in connection with sensitization to the hapten diphenylcyclopropenone (DPC). The source of these receptors is a middle-aged woman with alopecia areata. Some clones in this sample may be carry-over from other donors' samples.

This clonotype was observed at least ten times. A read error may account for a junction end that differs from germline. The chain is built from TRBV30 and TRBJ2-7; TRBD2 matches at 9 bases. The CDR3 loop spans 16 amino acids. The V gene's germline CDR1 is GTSNPN and CDR2 SVGIG (reference sequence). The CDR3 loop reads CAWSLREGITSSEQYF. CDR3 bases: TGTGCCTGGAGCTTGCGGGAGGGGATAACCTCCTCCGAGCAGTACTTC.

This clonotype has a count of ten or more. V gene TRBV7-2 combines with J gene TRBJ1-4, with 9 nucleotides matching TRBD1. After removal of 5 bases from V and 6 bases from J, the junction contained 10 bases not matched to a gene. CDR3 length: 16 amino acids. Per germline, CDR1 SGHTA and CDR2 FQGNSA. The CDR3 loop is CASSVNPTGGYEKLFF. CDR3 DNA: TGTGCCAGCAGCGTAAACCCGACAGGGGGTTATGAAAAACTGTTTTTT.

This clonotype was seen repeatedly, ten times or more. The chain joins TRBV9 to TRBJ2-5, with D possibly being TRBD1 or TRBD2 (5 bases each). The CDR3 length is 12 residues. Germline V CDR1 and CDR2: SGDLS, YYNGEE. Trimming removed 3 bases at V and 9 bases at J, with 12 bases between. Written as DNA, the CDR3 is TGTGCCAGCAGCGATCACTGGGGGTCCCAGTACTTC. Amino acid sequence: CASSDHWGSQYF.

This clonotype showed up just a few times. This chain joins TRBV7-2 and TRBJ1-1, with D maybe TRBD1 (5 bases). CDR1 and CDR2 (germline): SGHTA, FQGNSA. The CDR3 spans 15 residues. The V and J ends lost 1 base and 1 base respectively, with 10 bases between them. CDR3 coding DNA: TGTGCCAGCAGCTTAGTAGGGGACGGGAACACTGAAGCTTTCTTT. It is translated as CASSLVGDGNTEAFF.

This clonotype was counted at least ten times. This sequence joins TRBV21-1 and TRBJ1-1. TRBV21-1 is a pseudogene. The CDR3 contains 12 residues. For the CDR3, the DNA is TGTGCCAGCAGTCATCTGAACACTGAAGCTTTCTTT. It specifies CASSHLNTEAFF.

This clonotype was recorded many times. The chain links TRBV20-1 to TRBJ1-1; the D gene is possibly TRBD1 (5 bases). This CDR3 is 14 amino acids long. Germline V CDR1 and CDR2: DFQATT, SNEGSKA (reference sequence). V gave up 6 bases and J gave up 1 base, with 15 bases separating them. CDR3 sequence (DNA): TGCAGTGCCACCCTCGGCAGGGAGAACACTGAAGCTTTCTTT. Its translation: CSATLGRENTEAFF.

At least ten counts were recorded for this clonotype. This chain uses TRBV2 with TRBJ2-7; D is unresolved. The CDR3 is 13 amino acids. The V and J ends lost 3 bases and 4 bases respectively, with 10 bases between them. Germline V gene sequence: CDR1 SNHLY, CDR2 FYNNEI. The CDR3 nucleotides read TGTGCCAGCAGTGACCTGGCAGTTTACGAGCAGTACTTC. This translates into CASSDLAVYEQYF. The full variable domain, rest sourced from reference TRBV2 and TRBJ2-7, is EPEVTQTPSHQVTQMGQEVILRCVPISNHLYFYWYRQILGQKVEFLVSFYNNEISEKSEIFDDQFSVERPDGSNFTLKIRSTKLEDSAMYFCASSDLAVYEQYFGPGTRLTVT.

The gene calls are TRBV3-1 and TRBJ2-3; D gene unclear. Germline CDR1 LGHDT, CDR2 YNNKEL (reference sequence). V lost 1 base to trimming and J lost 6 bases, with 11 bases between them. This CDR3 region has 14 residues. Here the CDR3 DNA reads TGTGCCAGCAGCCAAGCGGGTTTTAAGGATACGCAGTATTTT. Translating it yields CASSQAGFKDTQYF.

This clonotype was counted between two and nine times. V is TRBV2 and J is TRBJ2-1; no reliable D call. CDR1 is SNHLY, CDR2 FYNNEI, per germline. V dropped 2 bases and J dropped 8 bases, with 7 bases sitting between them. This CDR3 spans 12 amino acids. CDR3 sequence reads: CASSEYIDEQFF. The DNA for the CDR3 is TGTGCCAGCAGTGAATATATCGATGAGCAGTTCTTC.

In this sample, this clonotype turned up many times. The chain has TRBV9 and TRBJ2-5; D ambiguous. The germline CDR1 and CDR2 sequences are SGDLS and YYNGEE. The CDR3 has 13 amino acids. The V gene lost 0 bases and the J gene lost 5 bases, with 8 bases spanning the gap. The CDR3 loop is CASSVDGEETQYF. The DNA for the CDR3 is TGTGCCAGCAGCGTAGATGGAGAGGAGACCCAGTACTTC.

This clonotype was detected ten times or more. The V gene is TRBV15, the J gene TRBJ2-3, with TRBD1 as a possible D gene (6 bases). In germline, CDR1 is LNHNV, CDR2 YYDKDF (reference sequence). The CDR3 runs to 16 residues. V dropped 4 bases and J dropped 4 bases, with 18 bases sitting between them. The CDR3: CATSTERDKGSDTQYF. Here the CDR3 DNA reads TGTGCCACCAGCACAGAGAGGGACAAGGGTTCAGATACGCAGTATTTT.

This clonotype was counted at least ten times. The CDR3, as DNA: TGTGCCAGCAGTTTATATGGGCAGGGAAGGGGAAACACCATATATTTT. This encodes CASSLYGQGRGNTIYF. The gene calls are TRBV27 and TRBJ1-3, with D perhaps matching TRBD1 (5 bases). CDR1 is MNHEY, CDR2 SMNVEV, per germline (reference sequence). The CDR3 extends over 16 amino acids. V was pared by 1 base and J by 4 bases, with 14 bases between.

This clonotype was counted many times. The chain is built from TRBV18 and TRBJ2-5; D gene uncertain. Germline loops: CDR1 KGHSH, CDR2 LQKENI. The CDR3 loop spans 12 amino acids. Trimming left V 2 bases short and J 5 bases short, with 6 bases between. The CDR3 sequence: CASSPVGETQYF. CDR3 DNA sequence: TGTGCCAGCTCACCAGTCGGGGAGACCCAGTACTTC.

This clonotype was detected many times. DNA of the CDR3: TGCGCCAGCAGCCAGGAGAACAGGGCGAACACTGAAGCTTTCTTT. Translated, it gives CASSQENRANTEAFF. V usage is TRBV4-1 and J usage is TRBJ1-1, with D perhaps matching TRBD1 (6 bases). Trimming pared 3 bases from V and 1 base from J, leaving 12 bases between. Looked up from germline, CDR1 is MGHRA and CDR2 is YSYEKL. CDR3 size: 15 residues.

This clonotype has a count of ten or more. V and J are TRBV12-3 or TRBV12-4 and TRBJ1-5, with unresolved D. Trimming left V 3 bases short and J 0 bases short, with 15 bases between. This CDR3 spans 17 amino acids. In DNA, the CDR3 is TGTGCCAGCAGTTTTGAAGCGTTTCAGGATAGCAATCAGCCCCAGCATTTT. This gives the protein CASSFEAFQDSNQPQHF.

This clonotype has ten or more counts. The chain recombines TRBV6-6 with TRBJ1-1, with TRBD1 matching 7 bases. Looked up from germline, CDR1 is MNHNY and CDR2 is SVGAGI (reference sequence). The junction had 4 bases not matched to a gene; V was cut back by 5 bases and J by 1 base. This CDR3 spans 14 amino acids. CDR3 in DNA: TGTGCCAGCAGTGGACGGACAGGGAACACTGAAGCTTTCTTT. This gives the protein CASSGRTGNTEAFF.

The chain carries TRBV4-1 and TRBJ1-2; 9 nucleotides align to TRBD1. V lost 0 bases and J lost 8; bases outside the gene matches: 4. The CDR3 consists of 14 residues. The germline V gene has CDR1 MGHRA and CDR2 YSYEKL. The CDR3 nucleotides are TGCGCCAGCAGCCAAGAGGGACAGGGACGAGGCTACACCTTC. The encoded protein is CASSQEGQGRGYTF.

This clonotype was recorded at least ten times. This sequence joins TRBV5-1 and TRBJ1-1, with 9 bases fitting TRBD1. The CDR3 spans 14 residues. J was trimmed by 5 bases and V by 3 bases; bases with no gene match: 5. Germline-derived CDR1 and CDR2 are SGHRS and YFSETQ. The CDR3 here is CASSSDRGKTEAFF. The CDR3 DNA follows: TGCGCCAGCAGCTCTGACAGGGGGAAGACTGAAGCTTTCTTT. The complete variable domain, with remaining parts taken from reference TRBV5-1 and TRBJ1-1, reads KAGVTQTPRYLIKTRGQQVTLSCSPISGHRSVSWYQQTPGQGLQFLFEYFSETQRNKGNFPGRFSGRQFSNSRSEMNVSTLELGDSALYLCASSSDRGKTEAFFGQGTRLTVV.

This clonotype was recorded at least ten times. V is TRBV12-3 or TRBV12-4 and J is TRBJ1-1; perhaps TRBD1 as D (6 bases). Trimming took 7 bases from V and 4 from J, leaving 22 bases between them. The CDR3 is made up of 16 amino acids. The CDR3 spells CASTPQNRAPFTEAFF. The CDR3 DNA is TGTGCCAGCACTCCACAGAACAGGGCGCCATTCACTGAAGCTTTCTTT.

This clonotype has at least ten counts. The rearrangement uses TRBV5-1 and TRBJ1-4, with TRBD1 identical over 7 bases. Trimming cost V 0 bases and J 8 bases; bases outside gene matches: 4. The CDR3 is 14 residues long. Germline CDR1 SGHRS, CDR2 YFSETQ. Here the CDR3 reads CASSLGDSPEKLFF. In DNA, the CDR3 is TGCGCCAGCAGCTTGGGGGACAGTCCAGAAAAACTGTTTTTT. Filled out from reference TRBV5-1 and TRBJ1-4, the complete variable domain reads KAGVTQTPRYLIKTRGQQVTLSCSPISGHRSVSWYQQTPGQGLQFLFEYFSETQRNKGNFPGRFSGRQFSNSRSEMNVSTLELGDSALYLCASSLGDSPEKLFFGSGTQLSVL.

The chain recombines TRBV5-1 with TRBJ2-2; TRBD1 or TRBD2 may be the D gene (5 bases each). Germline V gene data show CDR1 as SGHRS and CDR2 as YFSETQ. The CDR3 length is 15 residues. V lost 4 bases and J 0 bases, leaving 10 bases between the germline ends. The CDR3 protein is CASSRDGPNTGELFF. CDR3 DNA: TGCGCCAGCAGCCGGGACGGCCCGAACACCGGGGAGCTGTTTTTT.

The table lists this clonotype with many counts. The rearrangement links TRBV10-3 to TRBJ1-3; TRBD1 matches at 9 bases. Germline loops: CDR1 ENHRY, CDR2 SYGVKD. With 5 bases clipped from V and 8 bases from J, the junction kept 7 bases outside the gene matches. The CDR3 covers 14 residues. This CDR3 is CAISTDRGPYTIYF. CDR3 nucleotide sequence: TGTGCCATCAGTACGGACAGGGGTCCGTACACCATATATTTT.

This clonotype was counted many times. V and J are TRBV9 and TRBJ1-1; unclear D gene. In germline, CDR1 is SGDLS, CDR2 YYNGEE. The CDR3 loop spans 14 amino acids. The germline V and J ends were trimmed by 4 bases and 5 bases, with 15 bases remaining between them. CDR3 coding DNA: TGTGCCAGCAGCCCCAGTGGGGTAGGGACTGAAGCTTTCTTT. It yields the protein CASSPSGVGTEAFF.

At least ten counts were recorded for this clonotype. This chain uses TRBV6-1 with TRBJ1-5; no clear D. V lost 4 bases to trimming and J lost 2 bases, with 12 bases between them. The CDR3 extends over 15 amino acids. Germline V CDR1 and CDR2: MNHNS, SASEGT. This CDR3 is CASSGQAVGNQPQHF. The DNA of the CDR3 is TGTGCCAGCAGTGGGCAGGCGGTCGGCAATCAGCCCCAGCATTTT.

The rearrangement joins TRBV29-1 to TRBJ2-7; D call uncertain. Trimming cost V 2 bases and J 2 bases, with 7 bases left between them. Germline lookup yields CDR1 SQVTM and CDR2 ANQGSEA. CDR3 length equals 12 residues. CDR3 nucleotides: TGCAGCGTTGAATTCACACCCTACGAGCAGTACTTC. It yields the protein CSVEFTPYEQYF.

This clonotype was seen only a few times. V gene TRBV18 combines with J gene TRBJ2-7; 8 nucleotides agree with TRBD1. Germline assignment: CDR1 KGHSH and CDR2 LQKENI. The CDR3 has 15 residues. The V and J ends lost 0 bases and 2 bases, in that order; junction bases with no gene match: 3. DNA for the CDR3: TGTGCCAGCTCACCACCGAGGGGACAGGCCTACGAGCAGTACTTC. This codes for CASSPPRGQAYEQYF.